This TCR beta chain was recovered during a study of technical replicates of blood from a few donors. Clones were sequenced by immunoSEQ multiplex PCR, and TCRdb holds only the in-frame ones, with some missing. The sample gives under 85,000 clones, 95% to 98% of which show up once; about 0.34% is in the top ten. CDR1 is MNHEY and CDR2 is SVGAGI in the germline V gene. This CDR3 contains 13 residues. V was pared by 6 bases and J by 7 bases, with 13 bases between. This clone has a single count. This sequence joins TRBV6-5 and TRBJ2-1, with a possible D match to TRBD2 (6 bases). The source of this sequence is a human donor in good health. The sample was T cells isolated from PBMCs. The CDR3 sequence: CASRLRLVNEQFF. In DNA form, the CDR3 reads TGTGCCAGCAGGCTCAGACTAGTTAATGAGCAGTTCTTC.